The next 5 T cell receptor beta chains were all read from a single sample in a study of control samples from healthy donors and cancer patients. Profiling relied on immunoSEQ multiplex PCR, and the TCRdb table lists in-frame clones only, not all of them. Of under 200,000 clones listed, over 85% are singletons. Sequences were obtained from blood. Source of these receptors: a woman in her sixties in good health.

The V gene is TRBV5-1, the J gene TRBJ1-1, with 10 bases lining up with TRBD1. The germline CDR1 and CDR2 sequences are SGHRS and YFSETQ. This CDR3 contains 15 residues. V was pared by 1 base and J by 4 bases, with 4 bases of the junction left unmatched. The CDR3 sequence: CASSLWDRGITEAFF. The DNA for the CDR3 is TGCGCCAGCAGCTTGTGGGACAGGGGTATCACTGAAGCTTTCTTT.

CDR3: CASSITGPPGETQYF. The CDR3 coding sequence is TGTGCCAGTAGTATAACAGGACCCCCGGGAGAGACCCAGTACTTC. The J gene is TRBJ2-5, the V gene TRBV19, with TRBD1 as a possible D gene (5 bases). CDR3 length equals 15 residues. Germline V lookup: CDR1 LNHDA, CDR2 SQIVND (reference sequence). Trimming stripped 2 bases from V and 4 bases from J, with 14 bases between.

V and J are TRBV7-9 and TRBJ1-2, with unresolved D. The germline V gene encodes CDR1 SEHNR and CDR2 FQNEAQ (reference sequence). The CDR3 spans 12 residues. Trimming took off 2 bases at V and 8 bases at J, with 9 bases between the two ends. CDR3 nucleotides: TGTGCCAGCAGCTTATCGGGGTACGGCTACACCTTC. Translating gives CASSLSGYGYTF.

V is TRBV5-1 and J is TRBJ2-3; TRBD1 agrees at 11 bases. The germline CDR1 and CDR2 sequences are SGHRS and YFSETQ. J gave up 4 bases and V 4 bases, and 5 bases lay outside the gene matches. The CDR3 spans 15 residues. The CDR3: CASSLRGQGADTQYF. Here the CDR3 DNA reads TGCGCCAGCAGCCTCAGGGGACAGGGGGCAGATACGCAGTATTTT.

The V and J genes are TRBV18 and TRBJ1-5; TRBD1 might be the D (6 bases). From germline, CDR1 is KGHSH and CDR2 LQKENI. Trimming removed 3 bases from V and 3 bases from J, with 9 bases in between. CDR3 length: 14 residues. CDR3 sequence (DNA): TGTGCCAGCTCACCCGACAGGAACAATCAGCCCCAGCATTTT. This encodes CASSPDRNNQPQHF.